The 10 T cell receptor beta chains in this list originate from one sample, sequenced in a study of T cell responses to AZD1222 COVID-19 vaccine. Sequencing was performed with immunoSEQ multiplex PCR; in TCRdb, only in-frame clones are kept and a portion is missing. The sample yields some 130,000 clones, roughly 93% seen once. This specimen consisted of peripheral blood, obtained 28 days after the second AZD1222 dose. These receptor sequences come from an adult who received the AZD1222 COVID-19 vaccine.

This chain uses TRBV7-3 with TRBJ2-2, with no clear D. CDR3 length equals 12 residues. Trimming shortened V by 5 bases and J by 3 bases, and 4 bases separated the two germline ends. The germline V gene has CDR1 SGHTA and CDR2 FQGTGA. The CDR3 coding sequence is TGTGCCAGCAGCCAAGACACCGGGGAGCTGTTTTTT. Translating gives CASSQDTGELFF. Full variable domain (missing parts from reference TRBV7-3 and TRBJ2-2): GAGVSQTPSNKVTEKGKYVELRCDPISGHTALYWYRQSLGQGPEFLIYFQGTGAADDSGLPNDRFFAVRPEGSVSTLKIQRTERGDSAVYLCASSQDTGELFFGEGSRLTVL.

The chain recombines TRBV3-1 (or the pseudogene TRBV3-2) with TRBJ2-1; TRBD2 agrees at 11 bases. The length of the CDR3 is 18 residues. Unmatched junction bases numbered 9, after V lost 2 bases and J lost 3 bases. Per germline, CDR1 LGHDT and CDR2 YNNKEL (reference sequence). This chain's CDR3 is CASSQYSGGAGNYNEQFF. The CDR3 nucleotides read TGTGCCAGCAGCCAATATAGCGGGGGGGCAGGTAACTACAATGAGCAGTTCTTC.

The chain combines TRBV7-9 with TRBJ1-6; D gene uncertain. CDR3 length: 16 amino acids. CDR1 SEHNR and CDR2 FQNEAQ come from the germline V gene (reference sequence). Deletions cut 8 bases from V and 0 bases from J, with 14 bases between. The DNA for the CDR3 is TGTGCCAGCTTGACGGAAGTTAGCTCCTATAATTCACCCCTCCACTTT. Amino acid sequence: CASLTEVSSYNSPLHF.

This chain links TRBV2 with TRBJ1-5; 7 nucleotides agree with TRBD1. Trimming took 0 bases from V and 0 from J; bases not matched to a gene: 5. The CDR3 contains 17 residues. Germline lookup yields CDR1 SNHLY and CDR2 FYNNEI. In DNA, the CDR3 is TGTGCCAGCAGTGAAGCGCTTCAGGGGGTTAGCAATCAGCCCCAGCATTTT. As protein: CASSEALQGVSNQPQHF.

The V call is TRBV30, the J call TRBJ1-1; TRBD1 might be the D (6 bases). V gave up 4 bases and J gave up 0 bases, with 24 bases separating them. CDR3 length: 18 residues. CDR1 GTSNPN and CDR2 SVGIG come from the germline V gene (reference sequence). Here the CDR3 reads CAWTPLPSQTGMNTEAFF. For the CDR3, the DNA is TGTGCCTGGACGCCCCTCCCCTCCCAGACAGGCATGAACACTGAAGCTTTCTTT.

The chain joins TRBV28 to TRBJ2-1, with 13 bases fitting TRBD2. Looked up from germline, CDR1 is MDHEN and CDR2 is SYDVKM. V shed 4 bases, J shed 0 bases, and the junction held 6 bases outside the gene matches. This CDR3 region has 18 residues. Here the CDR3 reads CASSYGTSGTSSYNEQFF. The CDR3 DNA reads TGTGCCAGCAGTTACGGGACTAGCGGGACGAGCTCCTACAATGAGCAGTTCTTC.

The gene calls are TRBV6-2 or TRBV6-3 and TRBJ2-7; no clear D. The V gene's germline CDR1 is MNHEY and CDR2 SVGEGT. Trimming shortened V by 2 bases and J by 7 bases, and 6 bases separated the two germline ends. CDR3 length: 11 residues. CDR3 DNA sequence: TGTGCCAGCAGTTACGGTGGGGAGCAGTACTTC. Protein product: CASSYGGEQYF.

The chain links TRBV18 to TRBJ1-4; D is undetermined. The CDR3 loop spans 14 amino acids. Germline CDR1 KGHSH, CDR2 LQKENI. The ends were cut back, 8 bases at V and 5 bases at J, with 15 bases in the middle. The CDR3 protein is CASRPSRGNEKLFF. The CDR3 DNA follows: TGTGCCAGCCGTCCGTCACGAGGAAATGAAAAACTGTTTTTT.

The chain employs TRBV7-9 and TRBJ1-5; no clear D. The length of the CDR3 is 14 residues. V lost 5 bases and J 6 bases, leaving 14 bases between the germline ends. CDR1 and CDR2 (germline): SEHNR, FQNEAQ (reference sequence). The CDR3 DNA sequence: TGTGCCAGCAGCCCCCTCGCGGCGGGTCAGCCCCAGCATTTT. Translation gives CASSPLAAGQPQHF.

This sequence joins TRBV7-2 and TRBJ2-7; D may match TRBD1 or TRBD2 (5 bases each). The CDR3 extends over 16 amino acids. V was shortened by 3 bases and J by 7 bases, with 22 bases between the two germline ends. Germline V lookup: CDR1 SGHTA, CDR2 FQGNSA. CDR3 DNA: TGTGCCAGCAGCTTTAGTTCACCTCCCGGGGCTGGGGAGCAGTACTTC. Encoded protein: CASSFSSPPGAGEQYF.